These T cell receptor beta chains were read from a single sample in a study of blood T cells in healthy people across ages. One entry per CDR3 protein, called by TCRdb with MiXCR from the 5' RACE reads. The sample gives 1.5 million to 2 million distinct CDR3 sequences, about two fifths of which show up once; 23% is in the top ten. Input material: blood. The receptors were sampled from a human donor in good health. Both conserved end residues are part of each CDR3.

>11|TRBJ2-3|TRBV12-3/TRBV12-4
CASIATDTQYF
>14|TRBJ1-5|TRBV25-1
CASSESELWQPQHF
>15|TRBJ1-1|TRBV12-3/TRBV12-4
CASSAATETNTEAFF
>14|TRBJ1-2|TRBV15
CATSARDSVYGYTF
>14|TRBJ2-3|TRBV9
CASSVGRGPRTQYF
>14|TRBJ1-1|TRBV11-2
CASSSNWATGEAFF
>13|TRBJ2-5|TRBV29-1
CSVLRDRGETQYF
>14|-|TRBV9
CASSADSGQETQYF
>15|TRBJ1-5|TRBV12-3/TRBV12-4
CASSLAGTGNQPQHF
>14|TRBJ2-3|TRBV4-3
CASSQDPRADAQYF
>14|TRBJ1-2|TRBV7-9
CASSFGRANDGYTF
>11|TRBJ2-3|TRBV7-2
CASNLTGKQYF
>13|TRBJ2-7|TRBV6-2/TRBV6-3
CASRDAGTYEQYF